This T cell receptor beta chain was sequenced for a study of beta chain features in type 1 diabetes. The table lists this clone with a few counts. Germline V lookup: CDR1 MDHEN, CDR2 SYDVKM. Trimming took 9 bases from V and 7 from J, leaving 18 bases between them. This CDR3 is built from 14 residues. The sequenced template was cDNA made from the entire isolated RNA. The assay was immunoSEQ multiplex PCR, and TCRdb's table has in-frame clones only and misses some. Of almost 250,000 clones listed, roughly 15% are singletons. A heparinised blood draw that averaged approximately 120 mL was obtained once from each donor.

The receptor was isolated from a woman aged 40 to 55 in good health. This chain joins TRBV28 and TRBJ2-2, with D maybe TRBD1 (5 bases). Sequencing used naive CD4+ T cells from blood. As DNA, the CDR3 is TGTGCCAGTGTACGGGCAGGGTCCGTCGGGGAGCTGTTTTTT. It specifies CASVRAGSVGELFF. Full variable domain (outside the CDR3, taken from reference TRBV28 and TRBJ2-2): DVKVTQSSRYLVKRTGEKVFLECVQDMDHENMFWYRQDPGLGLRLIYFSYDVKMKEKGDIPEGYSVSREKKERFSLILESASTNQTSMYLCASVRAGSVGELFFGEGSRLTVL.